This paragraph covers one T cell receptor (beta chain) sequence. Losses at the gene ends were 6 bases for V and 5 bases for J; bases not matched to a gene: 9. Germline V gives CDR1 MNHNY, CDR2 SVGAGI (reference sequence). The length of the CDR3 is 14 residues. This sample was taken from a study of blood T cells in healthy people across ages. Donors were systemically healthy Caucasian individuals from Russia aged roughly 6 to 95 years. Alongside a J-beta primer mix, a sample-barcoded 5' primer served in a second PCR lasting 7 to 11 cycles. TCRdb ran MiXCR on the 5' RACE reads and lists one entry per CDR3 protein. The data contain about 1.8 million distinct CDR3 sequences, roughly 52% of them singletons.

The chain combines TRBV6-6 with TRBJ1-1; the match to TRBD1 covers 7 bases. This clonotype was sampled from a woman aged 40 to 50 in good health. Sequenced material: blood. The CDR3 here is CASSTLNRGTEAFF. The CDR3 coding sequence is TGTGCCAGCAGCACCCTGAACAGGGGAACTGAAGCTTTCTTT.